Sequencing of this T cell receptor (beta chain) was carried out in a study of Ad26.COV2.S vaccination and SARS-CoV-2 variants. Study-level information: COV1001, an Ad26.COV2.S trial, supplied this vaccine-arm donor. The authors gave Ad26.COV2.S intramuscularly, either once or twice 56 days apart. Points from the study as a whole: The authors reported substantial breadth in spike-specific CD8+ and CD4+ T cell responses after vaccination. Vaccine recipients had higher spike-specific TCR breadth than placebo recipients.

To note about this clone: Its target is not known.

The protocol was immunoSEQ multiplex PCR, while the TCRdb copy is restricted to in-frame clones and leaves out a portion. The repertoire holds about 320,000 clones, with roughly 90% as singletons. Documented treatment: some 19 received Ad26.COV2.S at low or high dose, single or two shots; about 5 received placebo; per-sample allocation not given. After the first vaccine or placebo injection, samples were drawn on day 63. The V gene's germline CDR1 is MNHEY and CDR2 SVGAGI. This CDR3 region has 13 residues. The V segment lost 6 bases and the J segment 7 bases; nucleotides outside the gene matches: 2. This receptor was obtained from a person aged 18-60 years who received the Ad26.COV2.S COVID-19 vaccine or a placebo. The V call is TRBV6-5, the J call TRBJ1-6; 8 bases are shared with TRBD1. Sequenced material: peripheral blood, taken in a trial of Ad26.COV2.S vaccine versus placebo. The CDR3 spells CASRTGANSPLHF. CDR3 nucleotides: TGTGCCAGCAGGACAGGGGCAAATTCACCCCTCCACTTT.